This entry lists 29 T cell receptor beta chains sequenced from one sample in a study of CD8 T cells in Susac syndrome (dated by TCRdb to about 2019). The library was made by the immunoSEQ multiplex PCR assay. RNA was extracted using the RNeasy kit, and about 0.45 to 1 ug of the RNA was reverse transcribed with random hexamers. TCRdb handled the public reads itself, with Q25 trimming in fastp and clone calling in MiXCR, and kept productive beta chains. Each CDR3 protein appears once, grouped with its most common genes and DNA. The sample yields roughly 330,000 distinct CDR3 sequences; 92% were counted once. The ten top clones hold roughly 0.07% of the sample. The sample was CD4+ T cells from PBMCs. The origin of the receptors is a human donor with multiple sclerosis.

This chain uses TRBV14 with TRBJ2-1; D is unclear. The germline V gene has CDR1 SGHDN and CDR2 FVKESK. Deletions cut 4 bases from V and 8 bases from J, with 9 bases between. The CDR3 totals 12 residues. As DNA, the CDR3 is TGTGCCAGCAGCCGAACGGGTTATGAGCAGTTCTTC. It is translated as CASSRTGYEQFF.

This rearrangement joins TRBV12-3 or TRBV12-4 to TRBJ2-2; TRBD2 aligns across 8 bases. With 5 bases clipped from V and 7 bases from J, the junction kept 9 bases outside the gene matches. The CDR3 has 15 amino acids. Written as DNA, the CDR3 is TGTGCCAGCAGTCCCCGCGCGGGGGGAATCGGGGAGCTGTTTTTT. Amino acids: CASSPRAGGIGELFF.

V is TRBV5-1 and J is TRBJ1-2; a possible D gene is TRBD1 (5 bases). Germline assignment: CDR1 SGHRS and CDR2 YFSETQ. CDR3 length equals 15 residues. The germline V and J ends were trimmed by 0 bases and 4 bases, with 13 bases remaining between them. CDR3 in DNA: TGCGCCAGCAGCTTGGGCCGGGACGCCATCTATGGCTACACCTTC. Its translation: CASSLGRDAIYGYTF.

The CDR3 nucleotides are TGTGCCATCAGTGAGTATCAGGGTACGACTGAAGCTTTCTTT. Translation: CAISEYQGTTEAFF. V is TRBV10-3 and J is TRBJ1-1, with D maybe TRBD1 (5 bases). This CDR3 is 14 amino acids long. The ends were cut back, 1 base at V and 5 bases at J, with 11 bases in the middle. Germline values: CDR1 ENHRY, CDR2 SYGVKD.

The chain recombines TRBV5-1 with TRBJ2-2, with D unresolved. The V gene lost 0 bases and the J gene lost 5 bases, with 8 bases spanning the gap. The CDR3 contains 14 residues. Germline assignment: CDR1 SGHRS and CDR2 YFSETQ. The CDR3 region is CASSLVPKTGELFF. The CDR3 region has the DNA TGCGCCAGCAGCTTGGTTCCCAAGACCGGGGAGCTGTTTTTT.

The V call is TRBV6-2 or TRBV6-3, the J call TRBJ1-1; possibly TRBD1 for D (5 bases). V lost 0 bases and J 4 bases, leaving 15 bases between the germline ends. This CDR3 is 16 amino acids long. Germline loops: CDR1 MNHEY, CDR2 SVGEGT. The CDR3 DNA follows: TGTGCCAGCAGTTACTCTGGGAGGGGAGGAGGCACTGAAGCTTTCTTT. The encoded protein is CASSYSGRGGGTEAFF.

The rearrangement links TRBV21-1 to TRBJ2-6; no DNA check was done on the table's D call, TRBD1. TRBV21-1 corresponds to a pseudogene. The CDR3 contains 17 residues. The CDR3 bases are TGTGCCAGCAGCAAAGTCAGGGCGCTGTCTGGGGCCAACGTCCTGACTTTC. This sequence encodes CASSKVRALSGANVLTF.

This sequence joins TRBV4-1 and TRBJ1-1; a possible D gene is TRBD1 (6 bases). The V and J ends lost 1 base and 1 base respectively, with 22 bases between them. This CDR3 contains 19 residues. Germline V gene data show CDR1 as MGHRA and CDR2 as YSYEKL. The CDR3 sequence is CASSQALNRVRRKNTEAFF. As DNA, the CDR3 is TGCGCCAGCAGCCAAGCCCTGAACAGGGTGCGACGAAAGAACACTGAAGCTTTCTTT.

The rearrangement links TRBV7-9 to TRBJ2-2; D call uncertain. V shed 3 bases and J shed 4 bases, with 9 bases lying between them. The CDR3 loop spans 14 amino acids. Germline CDR1 is SEHNR and CDR2 is FQNEAQ (reference sequence). In DNA, the CDR3 is TGTGCCAGCAGCTTGGTACAAGTCACCGGGGAGCTGTTTTTT. It is translated as CASSLVQVTGELFF.

The genes are TRBV6-6 and TRBJ2-1; D uncertain. Germline loops: CDR1 MNHNY, CDR2 SVGAGI (reference sequence). This CDR3 contains 13 residues. V was clipped by 7 bases and J by 4 bases, with 11 bases between them. In nucleotides, the CDR3 is TGTGCCAGCACTCTACCTCTGTACAATGAGCAGTTCTTC. This translates into CASTLPLYNEQFF.

The rearrangement joins TRBV6-5 to TRBJ1-2; perhaps TRBD1 as D (5 bases). There are 15 residues in the CDR3. V lost 2 bases and J 7 bases, leaving 17 bases between the germline ends. The germline V gene has CDR1 MNHEY and CDR2 SVGAGI. CDR3 protein: CASSYVGDLWSGYTF. The CDR3 bases are TGTGCCAGCAGTTACGTAGGGGATCTGTGGAGTGGCTACACCTTC.

The chain carries TRBV29-1 and TRBJ2-5; 7 nucleotides match TRBD2. The germline V gene encodes CDR1 SQVTM and CDR2 ANQGSEA. With 1 base clipped from V and 6 bases from J, the junction kept 8 bases outside the gene matches. This CDR3 spans 14 amino acids. CDR3 bases: TGCAGCGTTGAAGGGATCGCGGGGGTGAAGACCCAGTACTTC. It codes for CSVEGIAGVKTQYF. The full variable domain, completed using reference TRBV29-1 and TRBJ2-5, is SAVISQKPSRDICQRGTSLTIQCQVDSQVTMMFWYRQQPGQSLTLIATANQGSEATYESGFVIDKFPISRPNLTFSTLTVSNMSPEDSSIYLCSVEGIAGVKTQYFGPGTRLLVL.

This sequence joins TRBV28 and TRBJ2-4; D unclear. Germline assignment: CDR1 MDHEN and CDR2 SYDVKM. Trimming pared 2 bases from V and 5 bases from J, leaving 7 bases between. The CDR3 has 13 amino acids. Here the CDR3 DNA reads TGTGCCAGCAGTTTACCCGGAGAAAACATTCAGTACTTC. It codes for CASSLPGENIQYF. Combining the CDR3 with reference TRBV28 and TRBJ2-4 gives the whole variable domain DVKVTQSSRYLVKRTGEKVFLECVQDMDHENMFWYRQDPGLGLRLIYFSYDVKMKEKGDIPEGYSVSREKKERFSLILESASTNQTSMYLCASSLPGENIQYFGAGTRLSVL.

The chain joins TRBV7-9 to TRBJ1-1; no clear D. This CDR3 has 12 amino acids. V gave up 1 base and J gave up 6 bases, with 6 bases separating them. Germline V lookup: CDR1 SEHNR, CDR2 FQNEAQ (reference sequence). CDR3 sequence (DNA): TGTGCCAGCAGCTTAGGGAGGCCTGAAGCTTTCTTT. Amino acid sequence: CASSLGRPEAFF.

The CDR3 protein is CASSLGRRLRVDNEQFF. For the CDR3, the DNA is TGTGCCAGCAGCCTCGGTAGGAGACTCCGTGTTGACAATGAGCAGTTCTTC. This chain connects TRBV7-9 to TRBJ2-1; D ambiguous. Germline-derived CDR1 and CDR2 are SEHNR and FQNEAQ (reference sequence). The CDR3 extends over 17 amino acids. V lost 5 bases, J lost 5 bases, and 22 bases lay in between.

This clonotype was counted only a few times. The V and J genes are TRBV7-2 and TRBJ2-5; D is unresolved. Trimming shortened V by 3 bases and J by 5 bases, and 7 bases separated the two germline ends. Germline V gene data show CDR1 as SGHTA and CDR2 as FQGNSA. This CDR3 is built from 12 residues. CDR3 bases: TGTGCCAGCAGCTTTATTGGGGAGACCCAGTACTTC. It encodes CASSFIGETQYF.

The rearrangement joins TRBV5-5 to TRBJ1-5; D is unclear. This CDR3 has 15 amino acids. V shed 0 bases and J shed 5 bases, with 12 bases lying between them. Looked up from germline, CDR1 is SGHKS and CDR2 is YYEKEE (reference sequence). This CDR3 reads CASSLAVSTYQPQHF. The CDR3 DNA reads TGTGCCAGCAGCTTGGCCGTCAGCACTTATCAGCCCCAGCATTTT.

The chain has TRBV25-1 and TRBJ2-7; the match to TRBD2 covers 7 bases. The CDR3 spans 16 residues. CDR1 is MGHDK, CDR2 SYGVNS, per germline. Germline trimming cut 1 base from V and 3 bases from J; bases unmatched to any gene: 9. CDR3 coding DNA: TGTGCCAGCAGTGAATTGATAGCGGGCCCTTACTACGAGCAGTACTTC. Encoded protein: CASSELIAGPYYEQYF.

The chain joins TRBV5-1 to TRBJ1-2; 7 bases line up with TRBD1. This CDR3 contains 13 residues. Trimming cost V 2 bases and J 7 bases; bases outside gene matches: 5. Germline V gene lookup returns CDR1 SGHRS and CDR2 YFSETQ. The CDR3 nucleotides are TGCGCCAGCAGCTTAGTGGGACAGAGTGGCTACACCTTC. Residues: CASSLVGQSGYTF.

The chain joins TRBV7-9 to TRBJ2-7; D unresolved. Germline loops: CDR1 SEHNR, CDR2 FQNEAQ (reference sequence). This CDR3 region has 16 residues. Trimming took 3 bases from V and 6 from J, leaving 21 bases between them. In DNA form, the CDR3 reads TGTGCCAGCAGCTTCCGCGCCGACCGTAGTCCTCGCGAGCAGTACTTC. Encoded protein: CASSFRADRSPREQYF.

This chain uses TRBV19 with TRBJ2-6; 9 nucleotides match TRBD1. Trimming cost V 5 bases and J 0 bases; bases outside gene matches: 8. CDR1 and CDR2 (germline): LNHDA, SQIVND (reference sequence). The length of the CDR3 is 18 residues. The CDR3 protein is CASSPGTGYHSGANVLTF. The DNA of the CDR3 is TGTGCCAGTAGTCCCGGGACAGGGTATCACTCTGGGGCCAACGTCCTGACTTTC. Full variable domain (missing parts from reference TRBV19 and TRBJ2-6): DGGITQSPKYLFRKEGQNVTLSCEQNLNHDAMYWYRQDPGQGLRLIYYSQIVNDFQKGDIAEGYSVSREKKESFPLTVTSAQKNPTAFYLCASSPGTGYHSGANVLTFGAGSRLTVL.

The chain combines TRBV18 with TRBJ2-2, with 8 bases lining up with TRBD2. V trimming: 1 base; J trimming: 5 bases; junction bases outside the gene matches: 6. There are 16 residues in the CDR3. Germline loops: CDR1 KGHSH, CDR2 LQKENI. The CDR3 nucleotides read TGTGCCAGCTCACCACGGCGGGAGGAGGAGACCGGGGAGCTGTTTTTT. It is translated as CASSPRREEETGELFF.

DNA of the CDR3: TGTGCCAGCAGCCGACGGCCGGACATTAGCACAGATACGCAGTATTTT. It encodes CASSRRPDISTDTQYF. The chain combines TRBV7-3 with TRBJ2-3; tentatively, D is TRBD1 (5 bases). There are 16 residues in the CDR3. Trimming pared 5 bases from V and 0 bases from J, leaving 15 bases between. Germline V CDR1 and CDR2: SGHTA, FQGTGA.

This chain links TRBV5-4 with TRBJ2-1, with 7 positions matching TRBD1. In germline, CDR1 is SGHNT, CDR2 YYREEE (reference sequence). The CDR3 has 16 amino acids. Trimming took 0 bases from V and 16 from J; bases not matched to a gene: 19. The CDR3 here is CASSLAAGRGSPDRFF. The CDR3 DNA is TGTGCCAGCAGCTTGGCTGCGGGCAGGGGGTCCCCCGATCGATTCTTC.

The chain couples TRBV7-2 to TRBJ2-1; 15 nucleotides align to TRBD2. V lost 6 bases and J lost 10; bases outside the gene matches: 7. CDR3 length: 15 amino acids. Germline-derived CDR1 and CDR2 are SGHTA and FQGNSA. The CDR3 nucleotides read TGTGCCAGCAGTTTCGGACTAGCGGGAGGGAGCGAGCAGTTCTTC. Translating gives CASSFGLAGGSEQFF.

The CDR3 sequence: CSAGVREVNYGYTF. The CDR3 nucleotides read TGCAGTGCTGGAGTGAGGGAGGTTAACTATGGCTACACCTTC. V is TRBV20-1 and J is TRBJ1-2, with no clear D. The germline V gene encodes CDR1 DFQATT and CDR2 SNEGSKA (reference sequence). V gave up 5 bases and J gave up 1 base, with 14 bases separating them. This CDR3 is 14 amino acids long.

The CDR3 bases are TGCAGCGTTGTTGGGACAGGGGGTTACAATGAGCAGTTCTTC. This encodes CSVVGTGGYNEQFF. The chain joins TRBV29-1 to TRBJ2-1; 11 nucleotides agree with TRBD1. This CDR3 is 14 amino acids long. V shed 4 bases, J shed 4 bases, and the junction held 3 bases outside the gene matches. Germline CDR1 and CDR2: SQVTM and ANQGSEA.

This chain connects TRBV20-1 to TRBJ1-1; maybe TRBD1 (6 bases). CDR3 size: 13 residues. Germline V gives CDR1 DFQATT, CDR2 SNEGSKA (reference sequence). CDR3 in DNA: TGCAGCTATAAACCAGGGGCGACGACTGAAGCTTTCTTT. Translating gives CSYKPGATTEAFF.

This clonotype was counted a single time. The J gene is TRBJ1-6, the V gene TRBV30, with 10 bases aligning to TRBD1. Germline CDR1 reads GTSNPN; CDR2 reads SVGIG (reference sequence). There are 15 residues in the CDR3. The V gene end was trimmed by 0 bases and the J gene end by 8 bases; junction bases not matched to a gene: 4. CDR3 sequence reads: CAWSVYGQGDSPLHF. As DNA, the CDR3 is TGTGCCTGGAGTGTATACGGACAGGGGGATTCACCCCTCCACTTT.